This T cell receptor beta chain was profiled in a study of cytomegalovirus exposure and HLA in healthy donors. Study-wide results and limits: Within the 120 or so validation repertoires, first-cohort TCR clusters tended to co-occur, according to a later analysis. TCR sequences were mostly rare, though some public TCRs occurred in many donors.

On this clone: Its matching antigen is unknown.

Only in-frame clones appear in the TCRdb table, and some are missing; sequencing was by immunoSEQ multiplex PCR. The table has about 220,000 clones, approximately 83% seen once; the top ten hold around an eighth. The CDR3 contains 15 residues. The V gene lost 3 bases and the J gene lost 3 bases, with 12 bases spanning the gap. CDR1 and CDR2 (germline): MGHDK, SYGVNS. The sequence derives from a woman in her twenties or thirties in good health and CMV-seropositive. The sequenced sample consisted of PBMCs. The chain uses TRBV25-1 and TRBJ2-4; perhaps TRBD2 as D (5 bases). The DNA for the CDR3 is TGTGCCAGCAGTGAGGCCGGCCGGGGCAAAAACATTCAGTACTTC. This gives the protein CASSEAGRGKNIQYF.